This T cell receptor beta chain comes out of a study of early T cells in non-severe SARS-CoV-2 infection. Turning to the study itself: Unsorted whole blood bulk RNA was sequenced, with unpaired chains.

At least ten counts were recorded for this clonotype. Unique molecular identifiers (one per individual cDNA molecule) were attached. From the 5' RACE reads, TCRdb called clonotypes with MiXCR, one entry per CDR3 protein. The sample holds tens of thousands of distinct CDR3 sequences, 5.4% seen once. CDR1 is SQVTM and CDR2 is ANQGSEA in the germline V gene. The CDR3 totals 12 residues. The ends were cut back, 2 bases at V and 1 base at J, with 5 bases in the middle. The rearrangement uses TRBV29-1 and TRBJ1-1; D unresolved. This TCR came from an adult who was a healthcare worker with PCR-confirmed SARS-CoV-2 infection or an uninfected control (not recorded which). Input material: whole blood. The CDR3 DNA sequence: TGCAGCGTTGAATCCCCGAACACTGAAGCTTTCTTT. Protein product: CSVESPNTEAFF. Variable domain in full (rest from reference TRBV29-1 and TRBJ1-1): SAVISQKPSRDICQRGTSLTIQCQVDSQVTMMFWYRQQPGQSLTLIATANQGSEATYESGFVIDKFPISRPNLTFSTLTVSNMSPEDSSIYLCSVESPNTEAFFGQGTRLTVV.